The text below deals with one TCR beta chain. A second PCR of about 7 to 11 cycles used a sample-barcoded 5' primer and a J-beta primer mix. All samples gave at least 3 million CDR3-containing paired-end reads. Each CDR3 protein is one row after TCRdb ran MiXCR on the 5' RACE reads. Here the sample spans around 800,000 distinct CDR3 sequences, under 30% being singletons. CDR3 size: 15 residues. Germline assignment: CDR1 MDHEN and CDR2 SYDVKM. This sample was included in a study of blood T cells in healthy people across ages. These data were likewise used in another study, on T cells of mothers and their children. From that paper: Over 9.5 million reads per mother and some 2.9 million per child were obtained.

The receptor was isolated from a boy aged 5-17 years in good health. Sequenced sample: blood. The chain couples TRBV28 to TRBJ2-1; tentatively, D is TRBD2 (5 bases). The J call may be faulty, since TRBJ2-7 better matches the DNA end. This CDR3 is CASRYSRAGQGEQYF. The CDR3 nucleotides read TGTGCCAGCAGATACTCGCGGGCAGGCCAAGGGGAGCAGTACTTC.